This T cell receptor beta chain was identified in a study of early stage breast cancer tumors (dated by TCRdb to about 2017). Context from the whole study: Of the roughly 15 invasive breast tumors, around twelve were found to be estrogen receptor-positive, progesterone receptor-positive and HER2-negative. About 70% of the 12 ER+/PR+/HER2- tumors were invasive ductal carcinomas, while the other four were invasive lobular carcinomas. A read coverage of roughly 10-fold per sample was achieved on average. The samples as a whole yielded around 2.4 million detected templates, corresponding to 950,000 to 1,300,000 unique clonotypes. Points the paper makes about the study in general: Enriched TCRB sequences shared across patients were mostly commonly generated sequences, unlikely to play an important role in the tumor microenvironment. The small cohort size prevented analysis by tumor subtype. Compared with adjacent normal breast tissue, tumors had higher clonality and roughly 2.5-fold greater T cell density. Repertoires from blood and normal breast were more alike than repertoires from blood and tumor, and in about 85% of the 16 patients, comparing each tissue with blood separated tumor from normal. Sequencing bulk genomic DNA from unsorted cells could not capture chain pairing or functional markers like CD4, CD8 and FOXP3.

Comments on this clone: Its antigen target is currently unknown. Qualities for individual bases were not recorded, and no much larger clone is one base off.

The study profiled bulk TCR beta-chain repertoires in matched peripheral blood, tumor and adjacent normal breast tissue taken from about 15 patients with early-stage breast cancer. Before surgery, about 5-10 mL of whole blood was collected into EDTA tubes and then processed within 2 hours. Peripheral blood mononuclear cells were isolated by Ficoll-Paque centrifugation in SepMate-50 tubes. PBMCs were cryopreserved in 90% FBS with about 10% DMSO in aliquots of about 1.8 to 4.5 million cells and stored in liquid nitrogen. The Qiagen AllPrep DNA/RNA Mini kit was used to extract genomic DNA. The CDR3, cysteine through phenylalanine, is 16 amino acids long. Solely the CDR3 DNA is kept, with 48 bases framed from the first base. CDR1 and CDR2 (GTSNPN, SVGIG) derive from the germline V gene (reference sequence). The trim is 0 bases for V and 2 bases for J, with a gap of 14 bases between the germline ends.

Each sample was amplified in two independent genomic DNA replicates, using around 0.55 ug for blood and 1.5 ug for tumor or normal breast. TCRB sequencing of genomic DNA was carried out with the ImmunoSeq Intro kit according to the manufacturer's instructions. The multiplex PCR ran for about 31 cycles using proprietary primers and spike-in control sequences for absolute quantification. Single-end 150-bp reads were used to sequence an 87-bp fragment spanning the CDR3 plus the flanking V and J genes. Seven samples, with two replicates for each sample, were multiplexed per lane of an Illumina MiSeq using version 3.0 chemistry. In the original analysis: Raw data were processed with the vendor's proprietary pipeline, and both replicates were merged into a single result per sample. Productive rearrangements sharing the V-gene family, CDR3 amino acid sequence and J-gene segment were defined as clonotypes. To compute clonality, the normalized Shannon entropy (Pielou evenness) of TCRB abundances was subtracted from 1. To estimate T cell density, the total number of templates was divided by the input cell count, which was inferred from how much DNA went in. Total repertoire diversity and clonality were estimated with Recon using default parameters. Clonotypes with over 0.1% abundance in tumor and at least 32-fold higher abundance in tumor than in normal breast were defined as tumor-enriched. Sourced from immuneACCESS, this table was stored by TCRdb with only in-frame sequences that have V and J called. A share of the clones is absent; for the studies checked, an unresolved V gene accounts for under half, and the remainder has no known explanation. That table furnishes V, J and clone size, whereas the DNA furnished D and trimming. Across this sample there are approximately 20,000 clones, with around four fifths seen only once. The ten largest account for approximately 1.8% of the sample.

This TCR derives from a person between 70 and 80 years old with breast cancer. The chain uses TRBV30 and TRBJ2-1; TRBD1 could be the D gene, as 6 bases match. What was sequenced was blood. The DNA reads TGTGCCTGGAGTGTTCGGGACATCAGTCCCTACAATGAGCAGTTCTTC. Its product reads: CAWSVRDISPYNEQFF.